The clone carrying this T cell receptor (beta chain) occurred many times. The data were taken from a study of early T cells in non-severe SARS-CoV-2 infection. MiXCR, run by TCRdb on the 5' RACE reads, gives a single entry per CDR3 protein. Altogether fewer than 30,000 distinct CDR3 sequences are present, about 4.4% being singletons, with the ten largest covering 15% to 19%. Sample: whole blood. This clonotype was sampled from an adult who was a healthcare worker with PCR-confirmed SARS-CoV-2 infection or an uninfected control (not recorded which).

For the CDR3, the DNA is TGCAGTGCTAGAGATAGAGACGGTCAAGAGACCCAGTACTTC. It is translated as CSARDRDGQETQYF. This chain links TRBV20-1 with TRBJ2-5; the D is unclear. There are 14 residues in the CDR3. Trimming stripped 0 bases from V and 2 bases from J, with 10 bases between. Germline values: CDR1 DFQATT, CDR2 SNEGSKA (reference sequence).